Listed below are T cell receptor beta chains from one sample, sequenced in a study of T cell responses to AZD1222 COVID-19 vaccine. This table comes from immunoSEQ multiplex PCR, and its TCRdb copy is limited to in-frame clones, with some not included. The sample consists of about 150,000 clones, around 88% of them appearing once. This material consisted of peripheral blood, taken on day 0 of AZD1222 vaccination. The receptors stem from an adult in good health. The CDR3 runs from the conserved cysteine through the conserved F or W.

V: TRBV7-8; J: TRBJ1-2; CDR3: CASSFGGEGYGYTF
V: TRBV5-6; J: TRBJ1-5; CDR3: CASSSGWGQPQHF
V: TRBV29-1; J: TRBJ2-7; CDR3: CSVESQFYPYEQYF
V: TRBV19; J: TRBJ1-2; CDR3: CASSAPGEGYGYTF
V: TRBV7-9; J: TRBJ1-4; CDR3: CASSLEGPYEKLFF
V: TRBV19; J: TRBJ2-1; CDR3: CASSILPIAGGTYNEQFF
V: TRBV10-2; J: TRBJ2-7; CDR3: CASSELLGGGQGDEQYF
V: TRBV30; J: TRBJ2-2; CDR3: CAWGLGTGELFF
V: TRBV19; J: TRBJ1-1; CDR3: CASRDRGKNTEAFF
V: TRBV7-6; J: TRBJ2-1; CDR3: CASSLGLAGEGEQFF
V: TRBV6-5; J: TRBJ2-7; CDR3: CASSRGDRGYEQYF
V: TRBV28; J: TRBJ1-2; CDR3: CASSSRDRGGYTF
V: TRBV5-1; J: TRBJ2-2; CDR3: CASSWTVGGELFF
V: TRBV5-1; J: TRBJ2-2; CDR3: CASALDRANTGELFF
V: TRBV28; J: TRBJ2-5; CDR3: CASSFLQAGVLSGTQYF
V: TRBV15; J: TRBJ1-2; CDR3: CATSRGGQYYGYTF
V: TRBV7-2; J: TRBJ2-1; CDR3: CASSLFGTSGGNEQFF
V: TRBV4-1; J: TRBJ2-7; CDR3: CASSQDPSGGAYEQYF
V: TRBV19; J: TRBJ2-6; CDR3: CASRDRGGPGANVLTF
V: TRBV4-3; J: TRBJ2-6; CDR3: CASSQGSDRTLGANVLTF
V: TRBV29-1; J: TRBJ1-1; CDR3: CSVAARATEAFF
V: TRBV6-1; J: TRBJ2-3; CDR3: CASSESTSTDTQYF
V: TRBV23-1; J: TRBJ1-6; CDR3: CASSPTQRTGSNSPLHF
V: TRBV12-3/TRBV12-4; J: TRBJ1-1; CDR3: CASSLGDTEAFF
V: TRBV30; J: TRBJ1-1; CDR3: CAWRPGTEAFF
V: TRBV7-8; J: TRBJ2-7; CDR3: CASASSGFIYEQYF
V: TRBV15; J: TRBJ2-3; CDR3: CATSRYRDYANTQYF
V: TRBV15; J: TRBJ1-4; CDR3: CATSRGQPNEKLFF
V: TRBV5-1; J: TRBJ2-1; CDR3: CASSLGRYEQFF
V: TRBV19; J: TRBJ1-1; CDR3: CASSIDQGRTEAFF
V: TRBV5-8; J: TRBJ1-3; CDR3: CASSEYRGRRGNTIYF
V: TRBV27; J: TRBJ2-7; CDR3: CASSLYPRGEQYF
V: TRBV7-2; J: TRBJ2-1; CDR3: CASSLVAKGDNEQFF
V: TRBV25-1; J: TRBJ1-2; CDR3: CASSGRSYTF
V: TRBV27; J: TRBJ1-2; CDR3: CASSLNRNYGYTF
V: TRBV4-1; J: TRBJ1-4; CDR3: CASSQEVGVPEKLFF
V: TRBV6-5; J: TRBJ2-7; CDR3: CASTDRDIAYEQYF
V: TRBV27; J: TRBJ2-2; CDR3: CASSLKAPGSRTGELFF
V: TRBV6-2/TRBV6-3; J: TRBJ2-1; CDR3: CASSYSLLQGAYYNEQFF
V: TRBV2; J: TRBJ2-7; CDR3: CASSGGRYEQYF
V: TRBV15; J: TRBJ1-4; CDR3: CATTATGGIGEKLFF
V: TRBV5-1; J: TRBJ2-5; CDR3: CASSPERETQYF
V: TRBV5-1; J: TRBJ2-1; CDR3: CASTPWGGQYNEQFF
V: TRBV29-1; J: TRBJ2-1; CDR3: CSVRVGNEQFF
V: TRBV4-3; J: TRBJ2-1; CDR3: CASRNGLAGTYNEQFF
V: TRBV9; J: TRBJ1-1; CDR3: CASSPFRDRGGPEAFF